This T cell receptor beta chain was identified during a study of blood T cells in healthy people across ages. Trimming took 5 bases from V and 2 from J, leaving 15 bases between them. The germline V gene encodes CDR1 DFQATT and CDR2 SNEGSKA (reference sequence). The length of the CDR3 is 14 residues. A J-beta primer mix and a sample-barcoded 5' primer were used in a second PCR of about 6 to 12 cycles. TCRdb ran MiXCR on the 5' RACE reads and lists one entry per CDR3 protein. The sample records over a million distinct CDR3 sequences, 25% being singletons. This same sample was also part of a study on T cells of mothers and their children.

This chain joins TRBV20-1 and TRBJ1-2; maybe TRBD1 (5 bases). The receptor's source is a girl aged 2-10 years in good health. Specimen: blood. CDR3 nucleotides: TGCAGTGCTCACGGAGTCCGGGGCAACTATGGCTACACCTTC. Translation: CSAHGVRGNYGYTF.